The next 30 T cell receptor beta chains were all read from a single sample in a study of neurological immune-mediated disorders. TCRdb redid the calling of the 5' RACE reads with MiXCR, one entry per CDR3 protein. This repertoire shows about 55,000 distinct CDR3 sequences, roughly 3.8% found once; its top ten account for about 6.7%. Sequenced input: PBMCs. The receptors here all came from a man in his fifties or sixties with multiple sclerosis.

In its sample, this clonotype was seen many times. The chain employs TRBV12-3 or TRBV12-4 and TRBJ2-7; D is undetermined. The length of the CDR3 is 14 residues. The V end lost 2 bases, the J end lost 2 bases, and 10 bases lay between the germline ends. The CDR3 loop is CASSLSRGAYEQYF. Here the CDR3 DNA reads TGTGCCAGCAGTTTATCCCGTGGCGCCTACGAGCAGTACTTC.

The J gene is TRBJ2-7, the V gene TRBV3-1; D remains ambiguous. From germline, CDR1 is LGHDT and CDR2 YNNKEL (reference sequence). With 4 bases removed from V and 0 bases from J, the gap between germline ends came to 16 bases. The CDR3 loop spans 16 amino acids. In DNA, the CDR3 is TGTGCCAGCAGCCGAGAAATTACAGCGCTCTCCTACGAGCAGTACTTC. The encoded protein is CASSREITALSYEQYF.

Ten or more counts support this clonotype. V is TRBV2 and J is TRBJ2-5, with 8 nucleotides matching TRBD2. This CDR3 is 14 amino acids long. V dropped 8 bases and J dropped 0; count of bases not matched to a gene: 5. Germline CDR1 is SNHLY and CDR2 is FYNNEI. The CDR3 is CASQRGRYQETQYF. CDR3 DNA: TGTGCCAGCCAGCGGGGGAGGTACCAAGAGACCCAGTACTTC.

This clonotype showed up just a few times. The CDR3 here is CASSLSTGIMNTEAFF. DNA of the CDR3: TGCGCCAGCAGCTTAAGCACAGGGATCATGAACACTGAAGCTTTCTTT. V usage is TRBV5-1 and J usage is TRBJ1-1; TRBD1 might be the D (6 bases). This CDR3 region has 16 residues. Trimming removed 2 bases at V and 0 bases at J, with 14 bases between. Germline CDR1 is SGHRS and CDR2 is YFSETQ.

At least ten counts were recorded for this clonotype. V usage is TRBV7-8 and J usage is TRBJ1-4; tentatively, D is TRBD1 (5 bases). This CDR3 is built from 15 residues. Germline lookup yields CDR1 SGHVS and CDR2 FQNEAQ. Trimming removed 5 bases at V and 5 bases at J, with 15 bases between. As DNA, the CDR3 is TGTGCCAGCAGCCCCCGGGCCACAGGAAATGAAAAACTGTTTTTT. It is translated as CASSPRATGNEKLFF.

The table lists this clonotype with a few counts. The J gene is TRBJ2-3, the V gene TRBV6-6, with a tentative D call TRBD1 (6 bases). This CDR3 spans 14 amino acids. Germline V gives CDR1 MNHNY, CDR2 SVGAGI (reference sequence). The V and J ends lost 7 bases and 5 bases respectively, with 16 bases between them. DNA of the CDR3: TGTGCCAGCACCCCGTCAGGGGTTAAAGATACGCAGTATTTT. Amino acid sequence: CASTPSGVKDTQYF.

At least ten counts were recorded for this clonotype. The V call is TRBV20-1, the J call TRBJ2-1; possibly TRBD1 for D (6 bases). The CDR3 extends over 18 amino acids. In germline, CDR1 is DFQATT, CDR2 SNEGSKA (reference sequence). V lost 3 bases to trimming and J lost 0 bases, with 21 bases between them. The DNA of the CDR3 is TGCAGTGCTAGTCCACCTCTGGGGGCGGCAAGCTCCTACAATGAGCAGTTCTTC. Protein sequence: CSASPPLGAASSYNEQFF.

This clonotype has at least ten counts. V is TRBV20-1 and J is TRBJ1-5; D gene unclear. This CDR3 is built from 14 residues. The V end lost 0 bases, the J end lost 6 bases, and 12 bases lay between the germline ends. Germline-derived CDR1 and CDR2 are DFQATT and SNEGSKA (reference sequence). The CDR3 here is CSARDLGFGQPQHF. The CDR3 region has the DNA TGCAGTGCTAGAGATCTGGGATTTGGTCAGCCCCAGCATTTT.

This clonotype was picked up many times. This chain uses TRBV20-1 with TRBJ1-1; D not certain. CDR1 is DFQATT and CDR2 is SNEGSKA in the germline V gene (reference sequence). V lost 4 bases to trimming and J lost 0 bases, with 6 bases between them. The CDR3 length is 12 residues. The CDR3 sequence: CSAIRMNTEAFF. The CDR3 DNA follows: TGCAGTGCTATTCGGATGAACACTGAAGCTTTCTTT.

Ten or more counts support this clonotype. The chain recombines TRBV6-5 with TRBJ2-1; D call uncertain. V lost 2 bases and J lost 1, with 9 bases in between. Germline V gene data show CDR1 as MNHEY and CDR2 as SVGAGI. The CDR3 covers 15 residues. The CDR3 DNA is TGTGCCAGCAGTTACCGGCCACTATCCTACAATGAGCAGTTCTTC. Translating it yields CASSYRPLSYNEQFF.

The chain joins TRBV19 to TRBJ1-1; the D gene is possibly TRBD1 (5 bases). V gave up 5 bases and J gave up 0 bases, with 13 bases separating them. The CDR3 length is 15 residues. Germline assignment: CDR1 LNHDA and CDR2 SQIVND (reference sequence). The CDR3 spells CASSPGGRLNTEAFF. The DNA of the CDR3 is TGTGCCAGTAGTCCCGGGGGGAGATTGAACACTGAAGCTTTCTTT.

In its sample, this clonotype was seen many times. The chain carries TRBV7-2 and TRBJ2-3; D is possibly TRBD2 (5 bases). V gave up 0 bases and J gave up 1 base, with 14 bases separating them. This CDR3 has 17 residues. Looked up from germline, CDR1 is SGHTA and CDR2 is FQGNSA. The DNA of the CDR3 is TGTGCCAGCAGCTTAGCCCCTCCTGGTAGCGGCACAGATACGCAGTATTTT. This encodes CASSLAPPGSGTDTQYF.

This clonotype was detected ten times or more. The rearrangement joins TRBV20-1 to TRBJ1-4; D is undetermined. The germline V gene has CDR1 DFQATT and CDR2 SNEGSKA (reference sequence). V was shortened by 0 bases and J by 10 bases, with 15 bases between the two germline ends. The CDR3 is 14 residues long. The CDR3 loop reads CSARESGNSGKLFF. CDR3 in DNA: TGCAGTGCTAGAGAATCGGGGAACTCTGGAAAACTGTTTTTT.

The table lists this clonotype with many counts. The gene calls are TRBV7-3 and TRBJ2-1, with D perhaps matching TRBD1 or TRBD2 (6 bases each). The V gene lost 1 base and the J gene lost 10 bases, with 11 bases spanning the gap. The CDR3 sequence is 13 residues long. CDR1 and CDR2 (germline): SGHTA, FQGTGA. The CDR3, as DNA: TGTGCCAGCAGCTTAAATGAGGGGGGCGAGCAGTTCTTC. Translation gives CASSLNEGGEQFF. Full variable domain (rest looked up from reference TRBV7-3 and TRBJ2-1): GAGVSQTPSNKVTEKGKYVELRCDPISGHTALYWYRQSLGQGPEFLIYFQGTGAADDSGLPNDRFFAVRPEGSVSTLKIQRTERGDSAVYLCASSLNEGGEQFFGPGTRLTVL.

This clonotype showed up just a few times. The gene calls are TRBV30 and TRBJ1-1, with 9 positions matching TRBD1. The V gene end was trimmed by 5 bases and the J gene end by 0 bases; junction bases not matched to a gene: 13. This CDR3 region has 17 residues. CDR1 GTSNPN and CDR2 SVGIG come from the germline V gene (reference sequence). CDR3 sequence: CAWSSAQGAYMNTEAFF. The CDR3 DNA follows: TGTGCCTGGTCATCCGCACAGGGGGCATACATGAACACTGAAGCTTTCTTT.

This clonotype was observed at least ten times. This chain connects TRBV20-1 to TRBJ1-1; the D is unclear. Germline CDR1 and CDR2: DFQATT and SNEGSKA (reference sequence). This CDR3 is 13 amino acids long. V was pared by 3 bases and J by 4 bases, with 12 bases between. The CDR3 spells CSASSNMGTEAFF. DNA of the CDR3: TGCAGTGCTAGCTCCAACATGGGCACTGAAGCTTTCTTT.

This clonotype was found a few times. J is TRBJ1-3 and V is TRBV12-3 or TRBV12-4; D gene uncertain. The CDR3 is made up of 14 amino acids. Trimming stripped 3 bases from V and 3 bases from J, with 9 bases between. The CDR3 DNA reads as TGTGCCAGCAGTTTCGGAGGGAGTGGAAACACCATATATTTT. Its translation is CASSFGGSGNTIYF.

This clonotype was counted ten times or more. The chain links TRBV5-1 to TRBJ1-2; no clear D gene. V lost 0 bases to trimming and J lost 3 bases, with 15 bases between them. CDR1 is SGHRS, CDR2 YFSETQ, per germline. The CDR3 length is 16 residues. The CDR3: CASSLAKFVGDYGYTF. Here the CDR3 DNA reads TGCGCCAGCAGCTTGGCGAAGTTCGTGGGAGACTATGGCTACACCTTC.

This chain links TRBV7-6 with TRBJ2-1; D ambiguous. The CDR3 contains 12 residues. Germline loops: CDR1 SGHVS, CDR2 FNYEAQ. The germline V and J ends were trimmed by 5 bases and 4 bases, with 6 bases remaining between them. CDR3 sequence: CASSALYNEQFF. CDR3 in DNA: TGTGCCAGCAGCGCCCTTTACAATGAGCAGTTCTTC.

A note on this clonotype: A much larger clone differs by one base, so this may be a read error. The V and J genes are TRBV3-1 and TRBJ2-1; D remains unclear. This CDR3 region has 12 residues. Germline values: CDR1 LGHDT, CDR2 YNNKEL (reference sequence). Trimming removed 5 bases at V and 7 bases at J, with 9 bases between. The CDR3 coding sequence is TGTGCCAGCAGCAAGCAGCGAAATGAGCAGTTCTTC. It codes for CASSKQRNEQFF.

This clonotype was seen ten or more times. The chain is built from TRBV5-1 and TRBJ1-2, with a weak D call TRBD1 (6 bases). V was shortened by 4 bases and J by 4 bases, with 20 bases between the two germline ends. CDR1 and CDR2 from the germline V gene are SGHRS and YFSETQ. The CDR3 runs 16 residues. For the CDR3, the DNA is TGCGCCAGCAGCCTTTTTCCGGGACAATCGACCTATGGCTACACCTTC. Translated: CASSLFPGQSTYGYTF.

Many counts were recorded for this clonotype. This chain links TRBV20-1 with TRBJ2-7, with TRBD1 matching over 8 bases. The CDR3 has 15 residues. V was pared by 5 bases and J by 0 bases, with 9 bases of the junction left unmatched. Germline values: CDR1 DFQATT, CDR2 SNEGSKA (reference sequence). Written as DNA, the CDR3 is TGCAGTGCTCCGGACAGGGACCACCTCTCCTACGAGCAGTACTTC. It specifies CSAPDRDHLSYEQYF.

This clonotype was seen ten or more times. The chain couples TRBV20-1 to TRBJ2-3; 10 nucleotides match TRBD1. This CDR3 is 15 amino acids long. Germline CDR1 DFQATT, CDR2 SNEGSKA (reference sequence). Trimming at V came to 6 bases and at J to 2 bases, leaving 8 bases not matched to a gene. The DNA of the CDR3 is TGCAGTGCCCACGTGGACAGGGGGACCACAGATACGCAGTATTTT. This codes for CSAHVDRGTTDTQYF.

In its sample, this clonotype was seen many times. Possible read error: a much larger clone is one base away. The conserved final phenylalanine or tryptophan is absent from the CDR3, which likely points to a read error. V usage is TRBV27 and J usage is TRBJ1-2; the match to TRBD1 covers 8 bases. Germline values: CDR1 MNHEY, CDR2 SMNVEV (reference sequence). V lost 6 bases to trimming and J lost 9 bases; unmatched junction nucleotides: 9. The CDR3 is 13 residues long. The CDR3 DNA reads as TGTGCCAGCAGCCTCGGACGGACAGGGAGCTACACCTGC. Translating gives CASSLGRTGSYTC.

In its sample, this clonotype was seen many times. V gene TRBV10-3 combines with J gene TRBJ2-1; 10 bases match TRBD2. From germline, CDR1 is ENHRY and CDR2 SYGVKD. V lost 6 bases and J lost 8; bases outside the gene matches: 7. This CDR3 region has 14 residues. The CDR3 DNA sequence: TGTGCCATCAGGCAAGTTCTAGCGGGAGATGAGCAGTTCTTC. This gives the protein CAIRQVLAGDEQFF.

This clonotype was counted at least ten times. The CDR3 DNA sequence: TGCGCCAGCTTTCCGGGACAAATAATTTCTGGGGCCAACGTCCTGACTTTC. Protein product: CASFPGQIISGANVLTF. The chain combines TRBV5-1 with TRBJ2-6, with a weak D call TRBD1 (6 bases). The CDR3 totals 17 residues. The germline V gene encodes CDR1 SGHRS and CDR2 YFSETQ. The ends were cut back, 7 bases at V and 1 base at J, with 18 bases in the middle.

This clonotype was counted at least ten times. CDR3 bases: TGTGCCAGCAGACTGGGAGGAAATCAGCCCCAGCATTTT. Protein product: CASRLGGNQPQHF. The chain carries TRBV6-2 or TRBV6-3 and TRBJ1-5; D is unclear. The CDR3 is 13 amino acids. Germline lookup yields CDR1 MNHEY and CDR2 SVGEGT. V shed 6 bases and J shed 4 bases, with 10 bases lying between them.

The chain uses TRBV3-1 and TRBJ2-7; 7 bases are a match to TRBD2. Germline-derived CDR1 and CDR2 are LGHDT and YNNKEL (reference sequence). This CDR3 is 16 amino acids long. The junction had 15 bases not matched to a gene; V was cut back by 2 bases and J by 8 bases. The CDR3 sequence is CASSQIMGGKLRKQYF. The DNA for the CDR3 is TGTGCCAGCAGCCAAATCATGGGGGGGAAACTCAGGAAGCAGTACTTC.

In its sample, this clonotype was seen a few times. The chain links TRBV10-2 to TRBJ2-3; D call uncertain. V was cut by 6 bases and J by 4 bases, with 8 bases left in between. The V gene's germline CDR1 is WSHSY and CDR2 SAAADI. The CDR3 sequence is 12 residues long. The CDR3, as DNA: TGCGCCAGCAGACATACCGCAGATACGCAGTATTTT. As protein: CASRHTADTQYF.

Ten or more counts support this clonotype. V and J are TRBV20-1 and TRBJ2-1; 9 nucleotides agree with TRBD2. Per germline, CDR1 DFQATT and CDR2 SNEGSKA (reference sequence). The CDR3 is made up of 14 amino acids. Losses at the gene ends were 3 bases for V and 8 bases for J; bases not matched to a gene: 8. The CDR3 DNA reads TGCAGTGCTAGTACGGCGGGGGGGCTCGATGAGCAGTTCTTC. Amino acids: CSASTAGGLDEQFF.